This is a list of T cell receptor beta chains from one sample in a study of CD8 T cells in Susac syndrome. MiXCR, applied by TCRdb to the immunoSEQ multiplex PCR reads, yields one record per CDR3 protein. The table has under 200,000 distinct CDR3 sequences, under 95% seen once. The material sequenced was CD4+ T cells from PBMCs. The receptors come from a human donor with Susac syndrome. Each CDR3 is given with its conserved first and last residue. Each record gives: D gene, V gene, clone size, J gene, CDR3 DNA, CDR3 protein. The D gene is left open where the match is weak. Size is omitted from some rows. Given values are once, few, many or a class for expanded clones.

d_call: .; v_call: TRBV19; clone_size: few; j_call: TRBJ1-1; cdr3_nt: TGTGCCAGTAGTTCCCGACAGACTGAAGCTTTCTTT; cdr3_aa: CASSSRQTEAFF
d_call: .; v_call: TRBV29-1; clone_size: .; j_call: TRBJ2-1; cdr3_nt: TGCAGCGCCCACCTTCAGAGATACAATGAGCAGTTCTTC; cdr3_aa: CSAHLQRYNEQFF
d_call: TRBD1; v_call: TRBV2; clone_size: .; j_call: TRBJ1-2; cdr3_nt: TGTGCCAGCAGTAAAGACCACAGGGGGGAAAATGGCTACACCTTC; cdr3_aa: CASSKDHRGENGYTF
d_call: .; v_call: TRBV12-3/TRBV12-4; clone_size: .; j_call: TRBJ1-4; cdr3_nt: TGTGCCAGCAGTCCTCCTCTGAGGGGCCGTGAAAAACTGTTTTTT; cdr3_aa: CASSPPLRGREKLFF
d_call: .; v_call: TRBV30; clone_size: .; j_call: TRBJ1-4; cdr3_nt: TGTGCCTGGAGTGACCTCCGGGACGTCGAAGGAAAACTGTTTTTT; cdr3_aa: CAWSDLRDVEGKLFF
d_call: TRBD1; v_call: TRBV19; clone_size: .; j_call: TRBJ1-2; cdr3_nt: TGTGCCAGTAGCCCGGTGGGACAGTACTATGGCTACACCTTC; cdr3_aa: CASSPVGQYYGYTF
d_call: .; v_call: TRBV29-1; clone_size: .; j_call: TRBJ2-2; cdr3_nt: TGCAGCGTTGAAGTGGCGGGGGCGGGAACCGGGGAGCTGTTTTTT; cdr3_aa: CSVEVAGAGTGELFF
d_call: TRBD2; v_call: TRBV5-6; clone_size: .; j_call: TRBJ2-5; cdr3_nt: TGTGCCAGCAGCTTGGTACGGCGGGGGGCGGAGACCCAGTACTTC; cdr3_aa: CASSLVRRGAETQYF
d_call: .; v_call: TRBV10-3; clone_size: .; j_call: TRBJ1-1; cdr3_nt: TGTGCCATCAGTGAGTCGATAGGGACTGAAGCTTTCTTT; cdr3_aa: CAISESIGTEAFF
d_call: TRBD1; v_call: TRBV27; clone_size: .; j_call: TRBJ2-7; cdr3_nt: TGTGCCAGCAGTTTAATGGGGACAGGGCGGGAGCAGTACTTC; cdr3_aa: CASSLMGTGREQYF
d_call: .; v_call: TRBV5-1; clone_size: .; j_call: TRBJ2-1; cdr3_nt: TGCGCCAGCAGCCCCCTGGCAGGGACAAATTACAATGAGCAGTTCTTC; cdr3_aa: CASSPLAGTNYNEQFF
d_call: .; v_call: TRBV30; clone_size: .; j_call: TRBJ2-7; cdr3_nt: TGTGCCTGGAGTGGGGGGACCTCTTCCTACGAGCAGTACTTC; cdr3_aa: CAWSGGTSSYEQYF
d_call: .; v_call: TRBV7-9; clone_size: .; j_call: TRBJ1-2; cdr3_nt: TGTGCCAGCAGCAGAGGACAGAATATTAACTATGGCTACACCTTC; cdr3_aa: CASSRGQNINYGYTF
d_call: .; v_call: TRBV5-6; clone_size: .; j_call: TRBJ1-3; cdr3_nt: TGTGCCAGCAGCTCGCGTCGGCTCTCTGGAAACACCATATATTTT; cdr3_aa: CASSSRRLSGNTIYF
d_call: .; v_call: TRBV19; clone_size: .; j_call: TRBJ1-6; cdr3_nt: TGTGCCAGTAGTAACCGGGACGGCTTACACCTCCACTTT; cdr3_aa: CASSNRDGLHLHF
d_call: .; v_call: TRBV7-2; clone_size: .; j_call: TRBJ1-6; cdr3_nt: TGTGCCAGCAGCTTAGGTCAGGACCGAGGACGGTCACCCCTCCACTTT; cdr3_aa: CASSLGQDRGRSPLHF
d_call: .; v_call: TRBV20-1; clone_size: .; j_call: TRBJ2-3; cdr3_nt: TGCAGTGCTAGAGAGCCACGGGAGCCTGCAGATACGCAGTATTTT; cdr3_aa: CSAREPREPADTQYF
d_call: TRBD1; v_call: TRBV7-9; clone_size: .; j_call: TRBJ1-6; cdr3_nt: TGTGCCAGCAGACTCACCTCAGGGGGCTCACCCCTCCACTTT; cdr3_aa: CASRLTSGGSPLHF
d_call: .; v_call: TRBV21-1; clone_size: .; j_call: TRBJ2-7; cdr3_nt: TGTGCCAGCAGCAAAGAAAGGGCCGCTGCGCGGGAGCAGTACTTC; cdr3_aa: CASSKERAAAREQYF
d_call: TRBD1; v_call: TRBV11-2; clone_size: .; j_call: TRBJ1-5; cdr3_nt: TGTGCCAGCAGCCCTTATTCCGGGACAGGGGATCAGCCCCAGCATTTT; cdr3_aa: CASSPYSGTGDQPQHF
d_call: .; v_call: TRBV7-2; clone_size: .; j_call: TRBJ2-5; cdr3_nt: TGTGCCAGCAGCTTAACCCAAGTGGGGGAGACCCAGTACTTC; cdr3_aa: CASSLTQVGETQYF
d_call: .; v_call: TRBV25-1; clone_size: .; j_call: TRBJ2-3; cdr3_nt: TGTGCCAGCAGTAAAAATCAGGGTGAGGATACGCAGTATTTT; cdr3_aa: CASSKNQGEDTQYF
d_call: .; v_call: TRBV5-1; clone_size: .; j_call: TRBJ2-1; cdr3_nt: TGCGCCAGCAGTTTTACGGGCCCCTACAATGAGCAGTTCTTC; cdr3_aa: CASSFTGPYNEQFF
d_call: TRBD1; v_call: TRBV6-5; clone_size: .; j_call: TRBJ2-1; cdr3_nt: TGTGCCAGCAGTAACACAGGGGGCGGGCAGTTCTTC; cdr3_aa: CASSNTGGGQFF